Shown below are 4 T cell receptor beta chains from a single sample sequenced in a study of response to subunit inactivated influenza vaccine. TCRdb used MiXCR to reprocess the RT-PCR reads, holding one entry per CDR3 protein. The table records some 550,000 distinct CDR3 sequences, under 25% of them present only once. These data are also associated with another study on T cells expressing NK-cell markers. From that second work: TCR beta cDNA was made by 5'RACE template switching with UMIs.

The specimen was CD4+ T cells sorted from PBMCs, collected 12 days after vaccination. These receptors were taken from a man aged 50 to 60 who received an inactivated influenza vaccine.

The V gene is TRBV7-9, the J gene TRBJ1-1; maybe TRBD1 (5 bases). V was cut by 3 bases and J by 3 bases, with 8 bases left in between. Germline assignment: CDR1 SEHNR and CDR2 FQNEAQ (reference sequence). CDR3 length: 13 amino acids. The CDR3 DNA reads as TGTGCCAGCAGCTTCGGGGGTGACACTGAAGCTTTCTTT. It specifies CASSFGGDTEAFF.

V gene TRBV27 combines with J gene TRBJ2-5; 13 bases are shared with TRBD2. Per germline, CDR1 MNHEY and CDR2 SMNVEV (reference sequence). The CDR3 runs to 20 residues. V was pared by 0 bases and J by 5 bases, with 15 bases of the junction left unmatched. The CDR3 coding sequence is TGTGCCAGCAGTTTATCCGGTAAAGGACTAGCGGGAGTTCTTGTGGAGACCCAGTACTTC. Amino acids: CASSLSGKGLAGVLVETQYF.

This clonotype was detected only a few times. The chain is built from TRBV20-1 and TRBJ2-3; no clear D gene. V lost 0 bases to trimming and J lost 2 bases, with 15 bases between them. This CDR3 is built from 16 residues. Germline lookup yields CDR1 DFQATT and CDR2 SNEGSKA (reference sequence). CDR3 region: CSARDLAKGSTDTQYF. The CDR3 nucleotides are TGCAGTGCTAGAGATCTTGCGAAAGGATCCACAGATACGCAGTATTTT.

The rearrangement uses TRBV15 and TRBJ2-1, with 10 bases aligning to TRBD2. With 0 bases clipped from V and 8 bases from J, the junction kept 7 bases outside the gene matches. From germline, CDR1 is LNHNV and CDR2 YYDKDF (reference sequence). The CDR3 loop spans 16 amino acids. The CDR3 spells CATSRDKRGGTDEQFF. Here the CDR3 DNA reads TGTGCCACCAGCAGAGACAAGCGGGGGGGCACCGATGAGCAGTTCTTC. The full variable domain, with the rest looked up from reference TRBV15 and TRBJ2-1, is DAMVIQNPRYQVTQFGKPVTLSCSQTLNHNVMYWYQQKSSQAPKLLFHYYDKDFNNEADTPDNFQSRRPNTSFCFLDIRSPGLGDTAMYLCATSRDKRGGTDEQFFGPGTRLTVL.